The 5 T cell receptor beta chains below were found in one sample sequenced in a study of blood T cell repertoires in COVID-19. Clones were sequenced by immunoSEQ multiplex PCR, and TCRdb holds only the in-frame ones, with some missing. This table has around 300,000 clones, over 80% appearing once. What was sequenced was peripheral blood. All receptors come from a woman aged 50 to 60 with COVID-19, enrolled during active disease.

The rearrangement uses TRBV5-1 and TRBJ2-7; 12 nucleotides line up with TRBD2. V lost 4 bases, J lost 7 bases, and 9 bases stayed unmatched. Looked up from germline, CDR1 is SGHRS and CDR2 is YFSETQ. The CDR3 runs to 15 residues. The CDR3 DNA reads TGCGCCAGCAGCAGCCGACTAGCGGGAGTGAGGGAGCAGTACTTC. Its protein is CASSSRLAGVREQYF.

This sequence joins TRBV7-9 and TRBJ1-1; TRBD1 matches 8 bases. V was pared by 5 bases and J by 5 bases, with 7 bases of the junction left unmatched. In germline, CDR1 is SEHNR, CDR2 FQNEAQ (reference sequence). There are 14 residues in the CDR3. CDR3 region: CASSPRQGSTEAFF. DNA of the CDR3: TGTGCCAGCAGCCCCAGACAGGGGTCGACTGAAGCTTTCTTT.

The CDR3, as DNA: TGCAGCGTTGAGTCAGGGAGGCGGGAGACCCAGTACTTC. Translating it yields CSVESGRRETQYF. This chain connects TRBV29-1 to TRBJ2-5; perhaps TRBD2 as D (6 bases). V was trimmed by 3 bases and J by 5 bases, leaving 13 bases between them. Germline V CDR1 and CDR2: SQVTM, ANQGSEA. This CDR3 has 13 residues. Together with reference TRBV29-1 and TRBJ2-5, the CDR3 gives the full variable domain: SAVISQKPSRDICQRGTSLTIQCQVDSQVTMMFWYRQQPGQSLTLIATANQGSEATYESGFVIDKFPISRPNLTFSTLTVSNMSPEDSSIYLCSVESGRRETQYFGPGTRLLVL.

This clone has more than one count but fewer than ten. CDR3 sequence (DNA): TGTGCCAGCAGCCAACATCGGGAAACCTACAATGAGCAGTTCTTC. This encodes CASSQHRETYNEQFF. The J gene is TRBJ2-1, the V gene TRBV4-2; tentative D call: TRBD2 (5 bases). Looked up from germline, CDR1 is LGHNA and CDR2 is YNFKEQ. V lost 2 bases and J lost 2, with 10 bases in between. The CDR3 spans 15 residues.

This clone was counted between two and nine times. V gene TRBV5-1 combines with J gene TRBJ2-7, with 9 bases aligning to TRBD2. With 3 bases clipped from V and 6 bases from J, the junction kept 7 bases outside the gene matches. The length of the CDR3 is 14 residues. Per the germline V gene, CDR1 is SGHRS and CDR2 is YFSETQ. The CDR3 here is CASSSSGTSSEQYF. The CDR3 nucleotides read TGCGCCAGCAGCTCTTCCGGGACTAGCTCCGAGCAGTACTTC.